The 21 T cell receptor beta chains below come from one sample, sequenced in a study of shared clonotypes between healthy human individuals. Method: immunoSEQ multiplex PCR; TCRdb's copy keeps in-frame clones and lacks some. This sample has 950,000 to 1,200,000 clones; 77% occur once, and the top ten carry almost 0.9%. The sample comprised memory CD4+ T cells from PBMCs. Sample subset: CD45RA-negative fraction. The receptors were sampled from a man aged 18-30 years in good health. Some clones in this sample may be carry-over from other donors' samples.

This clone was seen many times. At the DNA level, this CDR3 is encoded by other sequences in the same sample as well. The gene calls are TRBV15 and TRBJ1-2; tentative D call: TRBD1 (5 bases). From germline, CDR1 is LNHNV and CDR2 YYDKDF (reference sequence). This CDR3 spans 14 amino acids. Trimming removed 0 bases from V and 4 bases from J, with 9 bases in between. CDR3 sequence (DNA): TGTGCCACCAGCAGAGATAGGGGTAGCTATGGCTACACCTTC. It is translated as CATSRDRGSYGYTF.

The chain has TRBV28 and TRBJ1-2; TRBD1 might be the D (6 bases). Trimming pared 7 bases from V and 8 bases from J, leaving 11 bases between. The CDR3 has 11 amino acids. Germline V CDR1 and CDR2: MDHEN, SYDVKM. CDR3 amino acids: CASKGEGGYTF. The CDR3 region has the DNA TGTGCCAGCAAGGGGGAAGGGGGCTACACCTTC.

The chain recombines TRBV7-2 with TRBJ2-5; D assignment may be TRBD1 or TRBD2 (5 bases each). The V gene lost 1 base and the J gene lost 5 bases, with 17 bases spanning the gap. This CDR3 is built from 16 residues. Per germline, CDR1 SGHTA and CDR2 FQGNSA. The CDR3 region is CASSLVVGRDGETQYF. CDR3 in DNA: TGTGCCAGCAGCTTAGTAGTTGGCAGGGACGGCGAGACCCAGTACTTC.

The chain couples TRBV5-6 to TRBJ2-1; D may be TRBD2 (6 bases). The CDR3 is 16 residues long. Trimming left V 1 base short and J 0 bases short, with 11 bases between. Germline loops: CDR1 SGHDT, CDR2 YYEEEE. This CDR3 is CASSLTGEGSYNEQFF. The CDR3 DNA sequence: TGTGCCAGCAGCTTGACGGGAGAGGGCTCCTACAATGAGCAGTTCTTC.

This clone was observed a single time. This sample includes further DNA sequences coding for the same CDR3. The chain has TRBV18 and TRBJ1-1, with unresolved D. Looked up from germline, CDR1 is KGHSH and CDR2 is LQKENI. This CDR3 region has 13 residues. V lost 2 bases to trimming and J lost 2 bases, with 6 bases between them. CDR3 region: CASSPGVNTEAFF. CDR3 DNA: TGTGCCAGCTCACCAGGGGTCAACACTGAAGCTTTCTTT.

The chain employs TRBV6-5 and TRBJ2-3, with TRBD2 matching 8 bases. Per germline, CDR1 MNHEY and CDR2 SVGAGI. CDR3 length: 15 amino acids. The V gene end was trimmed by 2 bases and the J gene end by 6 bases; junction bases not matched to a gene: 7. This CDR3 is CASSYTLAAGDTQYF. The CDR3 region has the DNA TGTGCCAGCAGTTACACACTAGCGGCAGGGGATACGCAGTATTTT.

The chain links TRBV28 to TRBJ2-6; D remains unclear. The CDR3 has 15 amino acids. V lost 6 bases and J 0 bases, leaving 9 bases between the germline ends. Looked up from germline, CDR1 is MDHEN and CDR2 is SYDVKM. CDR3 sequence: CASSPADSGANVLTF. The CDR3 bases are TGTGCCAGCAGCCCGGCGGACTCTGGGGCCAACGTCCTGACTTTC. Based on the CDR3 plus reference TRBV28 and TRBJ2-6, the full variable domain is DVKVTQSSRYLVKRTGEKVFLECVQDMDHENMFWYRQDPGLGLRLIYFSYDVKMKEKGDIPEGYSVSREKKERFSLILESASTNQTSMYLCASSPADSGANVLTFGAGSRLTVL.

This clone has just a few counts. The genes are TRBV27 and TRBJ2-4; D gene unclear. This CDR3 has 15 residues. V lost 5 bases, J lost 0 bases, and 11 bases lay in between. CDR1 MNHEY and CDR2 SMNVEV come from the germline V gene (reference sequence). Written as DNA, the CDR3 is TGTGCCAGCAGTAGATTGAACGAAGCCAAAAACATTCAGTACTTC. It yields the protein CASSRLNEAKNIQYF.

DNA of the CDR3: TGTGCCAGCAGCTTGGCGGCAGATTCACCCCTCCACTTT. As protein: CASSLAADSPLHF. The chain employs TRBV5-4 and TRBJ1-6; D uncertain. The CDR3 extends over 13 amino acids. V lost 0 bases, J lost 8 bases, and 6 bases lay in between. Germline assignment: CDR1 SGHNT and CDR2 YYREEE (reference sequence).

The CDR3 nucleotides read TGTGCCAGCAGCTTAGGGGGTTCGCAGGGTCAGCCCCAGCATTTT. It codes for CASSLGGSQGQPQHF. This chain uses TRBV7-6 with TRBJ1-5; TRBD1 is a possible D gene (5 bases). This CDR3 contains 15 residues. CDR1 is SGHVS and CDR2 is FNYEAQ in the germline V gene. V was cut by 1 base and J by 6 bases, with 13 bases left in between.

Remarks on this clone: Other nucleotide sequences from this sample produce the same CDR3. The J gene is TRBJ2-7, the V gene TRBV18, with D unclear. This CDR3 comprises 14 residues. In germline, CDR1 is KGHSH, CDR2 LQKENI. The ends were cut back, 3 bases at V and 1 base at J, with 10 bases in the middle. The CDR3 nucleotides read TGTGCCAGCTCACCCCCGGGTTCGTCCTACGAGCAGTACTTC. This encodes CASSPPGSSYEQYF.

The rearrangement links TRBV7-3 to TRBJ2-7; D might be TRBD1 (6 bases). The CDR3 is 15 residues long. Trimming took 0 bases from V and 5 from J, leaving 14 bases between them. From germline, CDR1 is SGHTA and CDR2 FQGTGA. CDR3 protein: CASSLTGAAYDEQYF. In DNA form, the CDR3 reads TGTGCCAGCAGCTTAACGGGGGCAGCGTATGACGAGCAGTACTTC.

The V and J genes are TRBV7-8 and TRBJ2-1, with 7 bases that match TRBD2. Germline CDR1 SGHVS, CDR2 FQNEAQ. This CDR3 is built from 17 residues. Trimming cost V 5 bases and J 0 bases; bases outside gene matches: 10. The DNA for the CDR3 is TGTGCCAGCAGCACTACTAGCGCCGGTTTCTCCTACAATGAGCAGTTCTTC. Translating gives CASSTTSAGFSYNEQFF.

This clone was counted once. The CDR3 reads CASGFTDTQYF. The CDR3 coding sequence is TGTGCCAGCGGGTTCACAGATACGCAGTATTTT. The chain carries TRBV2 and TRBJ2-3; D is uncertain. Germline V lookup: CDR1 SNHLY, CDR2 FYNNEI. The V end was cut by 8 bases, the J end by 2 bases, with 5 bases between. This CDR3 region has 11 residues.

The chain recombines TRBV4-1 with TRBJ2-3; 7 bases are a match to TRBD1. The CDR3 length is 14 residues. Germline V lookup: CDR1 MGHRA, CDR2 YSYEKL. J lost 1 base, V lost 4 bases, and 2 bases had no gene match. The CDR3 here is CASSLGQGTDTQYF. The CDR3 DNA is TGCGCCAGCAGCCTAGGACAGGGCACAGATACGCAGTATTTT.

V and J are TRBV5-1 and TRBJ2-7; the match to TRBD1 covers 7 bases. CDR1 is SGHRS, CDR2 YFSETQ, per germline. The CDR3 has 14 residues. The V gene end was trimmed by 4 bases and the J gene end by 5 bases; junction bases not matched to a gene: 9. CDR3 residues: CASSHGDSVHEQYF. The CDR3 DNA reads as TGCGCCAGCAGCCATGGGGACAGTGTCCACGAGCAGTACTTC.

As for this clone: The same CDR3 can be traced to other DNA sequences in this sample. The chain links TRBV28 to TRBJ1-1; TRBD1 is a possible D gene (5 bases). Trimming shortened V by 2 bases and J by 5 bases, and 9 bases separated the two germline ends. The V gene's germline CDR1 is MDHEN and CDR2 SYDVKM. The CDR3 length is 13 residues. The CDR3 loop is CASSLRDSTEAFF. CDR3 DNA sequence: TGTGCCAGCAGTTTACGGGACTCGACTGAAGCTTTCTTT.

This clone came up a few times. The chain is built from TRBV5-5 and TRBJ2-7; D may be TRBD2 (5 bases). V was pared by 4 bases and J by 4 bases, with 18 bases between. This CDR3 is 15 amino acids long. In germline, CDR1 is SGHKS, CDR2 YYEKEE (reference sequence). The CDR3 DNA reads TGTGCCAGCAGCCCCCACCAGGCTAGCCGTTACGAGCAGTACTTC. The encoded protein is CASSPHQASRYEQYF.

This sequence joins TRBV7-3 and TRBJ2-2; D gene unclear. The CDR3 is 11 amino acids. V lost 5 bases to trimming and J lost 6 bases, with 4 bases between them. From germline, CDR1 is SGHTA and CDR2 FQGTGA. For the CDR3, the DNA is TGTGCCAGCAGCGGTGCCGGGGAGCTGTTTTTT. Its translation is CASSGAGELFF.

The V call is TRBV14, the J call TRBJ2-1; TRBD2 matches at 9 bases. The CDR3 totals 15 residues. Germline CDR1 reads SGHDN; CDR2 reads FVKESK. V trimming: 4 bases; J trimming: 7 bases; junction bases outside the gene matches: 8. The CDR3 loop reads CASSPGTSRRNEQFF. The CDR3, as DNA: TGTGCCAGCAGCCCTGGGACTAGCCGGAGGAATGAGCAGTTCTTC.

In its sample, this clone was seen once. The chain links TRBV20-1 to TRBJ1-1, with D uncertain. CDR1 and CDR2 from the germline V gene are DFQATT and SNEGSKA (reference sequence). The CDR3 consists of 11 residues. The V and J ends lost 3 bases and 7 bases respectively, with 9 bases between them. Here the CDR3 reads CSASVRDEAFF. CDR3 nucleotides: TGCAGTGCTAGCGTCCGAGATGAAGCTTTCTTT.